The entry below gives a single TCR beta chain sequence along with its context. Its antigen is currently unknown. The data were produced by immunoSEQ multiplex PCR, yet TCRdb's version contains in-frame clones alone and is incomplete. The sample contains about 61,000 clones, about 80% of which appear only once. This record comes from a study of a mutant IDH1 vaccine in newly diagnosed glioma. The V end lost 6 bases, the J end lost 0 bases, and 15 bases lay between the germline ends. Germline CDR1 MNHNY, CDR2 SVGAGI (reference sequence). This CDR3 is 16 amino acids long. Time point denoted: week 11, during vaccination. All doses held 300 ug of mutant IDH1 20-mer peptide, with topical imiquimod.

The chain has TRBV6-6 and TRBJ1-5; possibly TRBD1 for D (6 bases). The sequences come from PBMCs, collected from a glioma patient whose treatment included an IDH1 peptide vaccine. This TCR was recovered from a man over 45 with glioma. Here the CDR3 reads CASSSAGQYSNQPQHF. DNA for the CDR3: TGTGCCAGCAGCTCGGCGGGACAATATAGCAATCAGCCCCAGCATTTT.